This T cell receptor (beta chain) was sequenced during a study of radiation and T cells in renal cell carcinoma. Regarding the study as a whole: Pretreatment tumor biopsies were lacking, so baseline clonotypes are unknown.

Regarding this clone: Its antigen is still unknown.

Trimming took 5 bases from V and 2 from J; bases not matched to a gene: 5. This CDR3 region has 15 residues. Germline V lookup: CDR1 SGHDT, CDR2 YYEEEE. Libraries were prepared by immunoSEQ multiplex PCR; TCRdb keeps only in-frame clonotypes and omits some of them. The data contain about 22,000 clones, approximately 80% of them singletons. Time point specified: baseline pretreatment blood. Sample treatment: 15 Gy SBRT to primary tumor, nephrectomy 4 weeks later. Specimen: blood, collected from a patient whose treatment included radiotherapy and nephrectomy. The chain couples TRBV5-6 to TRBJ1-5; TRBD1 aligns across 9 bases. The receptor's source is a man in his 60s with renal cell carcinoma. The CDR3: CASRFWDRGNQPQHF. Written as DNA, the CDR3 is TGTGCCAGCAGGTTTTGGGACAGGGGCAATCAGCCCCAGCATTTT. Drawing the rest from reference TRBV5-6 and TRBJ1-5, the complete variable domain is DAGVTQSPTHLIKTRGQQVTLRCSPKSGHDTVSWYQQALGQGPQFIFQYYEEEERQRGNFPDRFSGHQFPNYSSELNVNALLLGDSALYLCASRFWDRGNQPQHFGDGTRLSIL.